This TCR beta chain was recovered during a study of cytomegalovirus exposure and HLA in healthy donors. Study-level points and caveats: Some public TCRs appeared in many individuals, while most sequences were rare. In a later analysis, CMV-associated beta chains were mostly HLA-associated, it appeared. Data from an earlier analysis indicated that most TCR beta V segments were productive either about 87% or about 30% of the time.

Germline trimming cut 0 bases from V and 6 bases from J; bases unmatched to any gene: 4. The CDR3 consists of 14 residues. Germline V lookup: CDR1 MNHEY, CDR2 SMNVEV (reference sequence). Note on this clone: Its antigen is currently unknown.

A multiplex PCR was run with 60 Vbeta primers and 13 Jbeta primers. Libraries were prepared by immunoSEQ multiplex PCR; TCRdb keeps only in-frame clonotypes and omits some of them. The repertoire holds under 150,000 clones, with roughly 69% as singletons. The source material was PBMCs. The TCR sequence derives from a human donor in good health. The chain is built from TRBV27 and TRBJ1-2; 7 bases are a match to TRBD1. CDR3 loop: CASSLSTRGHGYTF. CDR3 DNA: TGTGCCAGCAGTTTATCGACAAGGGGGCATGGCTACACCTTC.